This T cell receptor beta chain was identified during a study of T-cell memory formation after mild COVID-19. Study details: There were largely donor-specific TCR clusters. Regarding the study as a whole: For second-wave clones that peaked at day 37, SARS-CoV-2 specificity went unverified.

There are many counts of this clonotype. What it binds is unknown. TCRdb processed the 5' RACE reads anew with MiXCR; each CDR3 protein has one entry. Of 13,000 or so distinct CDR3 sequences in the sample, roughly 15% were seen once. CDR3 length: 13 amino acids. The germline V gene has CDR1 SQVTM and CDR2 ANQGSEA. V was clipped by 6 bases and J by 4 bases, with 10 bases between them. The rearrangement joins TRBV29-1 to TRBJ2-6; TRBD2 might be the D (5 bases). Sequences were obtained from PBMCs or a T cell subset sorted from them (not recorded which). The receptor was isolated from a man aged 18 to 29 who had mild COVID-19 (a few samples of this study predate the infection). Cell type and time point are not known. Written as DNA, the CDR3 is TGCAGCGTCTTCACGGGAGGGGCCAACGTCCTGACTTTC. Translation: CSVFTGGANVLTF.